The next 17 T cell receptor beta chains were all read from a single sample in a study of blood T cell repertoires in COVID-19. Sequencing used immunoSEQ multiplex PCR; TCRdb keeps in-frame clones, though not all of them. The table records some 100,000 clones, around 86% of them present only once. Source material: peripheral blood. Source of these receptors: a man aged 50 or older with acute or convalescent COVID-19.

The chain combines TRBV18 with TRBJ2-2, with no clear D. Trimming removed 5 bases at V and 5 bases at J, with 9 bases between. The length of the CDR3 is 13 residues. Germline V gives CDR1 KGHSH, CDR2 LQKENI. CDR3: CASSTRETGELFF. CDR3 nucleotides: TGTGCCAGCTCAACACGAGAGACCGGGGAGCTGTTTTTT.

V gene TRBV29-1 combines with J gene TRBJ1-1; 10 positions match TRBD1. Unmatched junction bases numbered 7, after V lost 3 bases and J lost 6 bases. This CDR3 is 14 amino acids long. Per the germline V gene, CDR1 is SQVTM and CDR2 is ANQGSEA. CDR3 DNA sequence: TGCAGCGTTGAGTGGGACAGGGGTTTTCCTGAAGCTTTCTTT. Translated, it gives CSVEWDRGFPEAFF. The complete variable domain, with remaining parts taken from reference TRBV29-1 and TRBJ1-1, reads SAVISQKPSRDICQRGTSLTIQCQVDSQVTMMFWYRQQPGQSLTLIATANQGSEATYESGFVIDKFPISRPNLTFSTLTVSNMSPEDSSIYLCSVEWDRGFPEAFFGQGTRLTVV.

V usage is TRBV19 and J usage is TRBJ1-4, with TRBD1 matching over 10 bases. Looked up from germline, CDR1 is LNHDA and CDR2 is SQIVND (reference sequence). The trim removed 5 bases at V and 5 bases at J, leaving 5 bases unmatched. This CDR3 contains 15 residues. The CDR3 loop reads CASSLGDRGNEKLFF. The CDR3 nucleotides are TGTGCCAGTAGTCTCGGGGACAGGGGAAATGAAAAACTGTTTTTT.

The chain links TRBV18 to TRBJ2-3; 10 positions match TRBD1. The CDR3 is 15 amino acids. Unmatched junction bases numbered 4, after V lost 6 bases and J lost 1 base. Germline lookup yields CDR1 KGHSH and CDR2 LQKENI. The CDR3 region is CASSRDRGRTDTQYF. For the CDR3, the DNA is TGTGCCAGCTCGCGGGACAGGGGACGCACAGATACGCAGTATTTT.

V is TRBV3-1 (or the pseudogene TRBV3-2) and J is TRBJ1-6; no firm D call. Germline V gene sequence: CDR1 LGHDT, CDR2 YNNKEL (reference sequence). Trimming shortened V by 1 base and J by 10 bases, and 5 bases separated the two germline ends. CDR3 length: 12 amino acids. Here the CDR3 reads CASSQVSSPLHF. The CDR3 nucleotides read TGTGCCAGCAGCCAAGTGTCATCACCCCTCCACTTT.

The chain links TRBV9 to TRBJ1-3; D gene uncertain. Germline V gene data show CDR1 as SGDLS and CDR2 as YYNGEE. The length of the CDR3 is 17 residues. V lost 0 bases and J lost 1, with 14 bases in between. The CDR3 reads CASSVVPETNSGNTIYF. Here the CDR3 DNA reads TGTGCCAGCAGCGTAGTCCCAGAAACAAATTCTGGAAACACCATATATTTT.

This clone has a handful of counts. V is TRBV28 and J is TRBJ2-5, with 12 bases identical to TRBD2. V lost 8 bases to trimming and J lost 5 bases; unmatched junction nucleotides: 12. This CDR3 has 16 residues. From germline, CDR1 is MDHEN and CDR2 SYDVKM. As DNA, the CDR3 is TGTGCCAGCGACCCCTCGGGACTAGCGGGTGATGAGACCCAGTACTTC. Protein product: CASDPSGLAGDETQYF.

The CDR3 nucleotides read TGTGCCAGCAGCCACATGGGGGCTAGCGGGGCCTGGGGCCAAGAGACCCAGTACTTC. Translating it yields CASSHMGASGAWGQETQYF. V is TRBV7-9 and J is TRBJ2-5; TRBD2 aligns across 9 bases. J was trimmed by 1 base and V by 5 bases; bases with no gene match: 17. CDR3 length equals 19 residues. CDR1 is SEHNR and CDR2 is FQNEAQ in the germline V gene (reference sequence).

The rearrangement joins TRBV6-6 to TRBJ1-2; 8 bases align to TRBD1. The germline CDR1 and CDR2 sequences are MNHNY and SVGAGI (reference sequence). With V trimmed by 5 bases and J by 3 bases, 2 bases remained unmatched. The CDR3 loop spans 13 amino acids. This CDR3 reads CASSPTGDYGYTF. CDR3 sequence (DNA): TGTGCCAGCAGTCCGACAGGGGACTATGGCTACACCTTC.

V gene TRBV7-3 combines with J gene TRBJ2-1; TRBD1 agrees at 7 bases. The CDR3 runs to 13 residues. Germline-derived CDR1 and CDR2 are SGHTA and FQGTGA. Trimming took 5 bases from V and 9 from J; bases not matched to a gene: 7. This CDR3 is CASSPNDRAEQFF. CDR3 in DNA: TGTGCCAGCAGCCCGAATGACAGGGCTGAGCAGTTCTTC.

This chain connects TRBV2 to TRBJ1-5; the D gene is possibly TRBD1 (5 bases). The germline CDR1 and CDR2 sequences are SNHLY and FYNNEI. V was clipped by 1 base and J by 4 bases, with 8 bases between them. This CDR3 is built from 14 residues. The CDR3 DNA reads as TGTGCCAGCAGTGAAGACAGGTATAATCAGCCCCAGCATTTT. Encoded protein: CASSEDRYNQPQHF.

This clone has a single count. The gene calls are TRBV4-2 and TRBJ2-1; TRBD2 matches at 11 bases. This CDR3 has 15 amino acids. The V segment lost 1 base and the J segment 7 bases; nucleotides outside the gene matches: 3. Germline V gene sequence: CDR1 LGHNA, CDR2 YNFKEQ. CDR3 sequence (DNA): TGTGCCAGCAGCCAAGGGACTAGCGGGCAAAATGAGCAGTTCTTC. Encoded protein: CASSQGTSGQNEQFF.

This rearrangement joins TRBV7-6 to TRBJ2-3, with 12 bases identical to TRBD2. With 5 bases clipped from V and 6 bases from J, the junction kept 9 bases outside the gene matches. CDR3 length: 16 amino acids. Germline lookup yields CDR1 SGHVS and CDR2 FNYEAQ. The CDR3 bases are TGTGCCAGCAGCCAAAGACTAGCGGGGGACGGGGATACGCAGTATTTT. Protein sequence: CASSQRLAGDGDTQYF.

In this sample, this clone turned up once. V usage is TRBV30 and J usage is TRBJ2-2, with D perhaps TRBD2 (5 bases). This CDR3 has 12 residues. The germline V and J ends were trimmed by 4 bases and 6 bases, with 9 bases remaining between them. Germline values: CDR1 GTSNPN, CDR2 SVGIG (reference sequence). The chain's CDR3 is CAWTPGSGELFF. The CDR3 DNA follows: TGTGCCTGGACCCCGGGGTCCGGGGAGCTGTTTTTT. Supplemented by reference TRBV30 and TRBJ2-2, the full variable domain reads SQTIHQWPATLVQPVGSPLSLECTVEGTSNPNLYWYRQAAGRGLQLLFYSVGIGQISSEVPQNLSASRPQDRQFILSSKKLLLSDSGFYLCAWTPGSGELFFGEGSRLTVL.

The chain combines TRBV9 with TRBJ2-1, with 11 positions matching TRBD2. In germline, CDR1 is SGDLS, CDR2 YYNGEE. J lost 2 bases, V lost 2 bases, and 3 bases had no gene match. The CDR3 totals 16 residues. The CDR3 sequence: CASSVQLAGAYNEQFF. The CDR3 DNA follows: TGTGCCAGCAGCGTTCAACTAGCGGGAGCCTACAATGAGCAGTTCTTC.

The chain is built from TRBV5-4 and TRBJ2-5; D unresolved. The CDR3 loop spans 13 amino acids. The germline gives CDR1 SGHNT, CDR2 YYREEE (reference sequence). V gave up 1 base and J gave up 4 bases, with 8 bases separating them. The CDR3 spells CASSLTRGETQYF. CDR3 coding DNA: TGTGCCAGCAGCTTGACCCGAGGAGAGACCCAGTACTTC.

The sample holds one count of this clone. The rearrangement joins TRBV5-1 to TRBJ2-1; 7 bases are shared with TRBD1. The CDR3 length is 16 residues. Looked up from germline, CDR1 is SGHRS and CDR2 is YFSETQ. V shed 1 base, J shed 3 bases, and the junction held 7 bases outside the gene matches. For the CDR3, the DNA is TGCGCCAGCAGCTTGACGGGACAGCCTTACTACAATGAGCAGTTCTTC. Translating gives CASSLTGQPYYNEQFF. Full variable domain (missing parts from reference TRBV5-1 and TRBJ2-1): KAGVTQTPRYLIKTRGQQVTLSCSPISGHRSVSWYQQTPGQGLQFLFEYFSETQRNKGNFPGRFSGRQFSNSRSEMNVSTLELGDSALYLCASSLTGQPYYNEQFFGPGTRLTVL.